This T cell receptor (beta chain) was sequenced in a study of shared clonotypes between healthy human individuals. Repertoires were generated with immunoSEQ multiplex PCR, while TCRdb's copy carries only in-frame clones and drops some. Here the sample spans 1,500,000 or so clones, approximately 97% being singletons. Germline V gene lookup returns CDR1 SNHLY and CDR2 FYNNEI. This CDR3 has 14 amino acids. V lost 6 bases to trimming and J lost 3 bases; unmatched junction nucleotides: 7. The chain carries TRBV2 and TRBJ2-7; 8 positions agree with TRBD2. This receptor was taken from a man younger than 45 in good health. The sample consisted of naive CD4+ T cells sorted from blood. Subset specified: CD45RA+ positively selected. The CDR3 nucleotides are TGTGCCAGCAGAGCTACCGGGACTAGCTACGAGCAGTACTTC. Amino acids: CASRATGTSYEQYF. Looking up the rest from reference TRBV2 and TRBJ2-7 gives the full variable domain: EPEVTQTPSHQVTQMGQEVILRCVPISNHLYFYWYRQILGQKVEFLVSFYNNEISEKSEIFDDQFSVERPDGSNFTLKIRSTKLEDSAMYFCASRATGTSYEQYFGPGTRLTVT.